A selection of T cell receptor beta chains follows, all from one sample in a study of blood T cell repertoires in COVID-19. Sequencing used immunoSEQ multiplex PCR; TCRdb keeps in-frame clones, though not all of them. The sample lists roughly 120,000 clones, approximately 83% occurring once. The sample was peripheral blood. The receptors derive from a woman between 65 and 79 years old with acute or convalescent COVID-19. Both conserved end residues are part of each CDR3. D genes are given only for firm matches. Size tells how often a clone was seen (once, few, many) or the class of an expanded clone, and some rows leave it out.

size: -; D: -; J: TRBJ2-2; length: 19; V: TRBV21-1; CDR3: CASSKALSAGGRNTGELFF; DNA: TGTGCCAGCAGCAAAGCGCTTTCGGCGGGGGGGCGGAACACCGGGGAGCTGTTTTTT
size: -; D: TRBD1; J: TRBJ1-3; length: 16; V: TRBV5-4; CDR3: CASSSEGARAGNTIYF; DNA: TGTGCCAGCAGCTCGGAGGGGGCTCGAGCTGGAAACACCATATATTTT
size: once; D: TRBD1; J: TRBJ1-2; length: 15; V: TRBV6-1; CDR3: CASSEEGTGLYGYTF; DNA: TGTGCCAGCAGTGAAGAAGGGACAGGGCTCTATGGCTACACCTTC
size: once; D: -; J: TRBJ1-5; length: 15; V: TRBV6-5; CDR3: CASRGGAGERQPQHF; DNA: TGTGCCAGCAGGGGGGGGGCAGGGGAGAGGCAGCCCCAGCATTTT
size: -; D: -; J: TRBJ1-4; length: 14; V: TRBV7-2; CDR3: CASSLAGLNEKLFF; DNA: TGTGCCAGCAGCTTAGCGGGGCTTAATGAAAAACTGTTTTTT
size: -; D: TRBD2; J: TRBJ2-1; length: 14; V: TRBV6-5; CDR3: CASTGLAGSYEQFF; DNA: TGTGCCAGCACGGGACTAGCGGGATCCTATGAGCAGTTCTTC
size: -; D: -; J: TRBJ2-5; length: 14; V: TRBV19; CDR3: CASSIVGSLETQYF; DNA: TGTGCCAGTAGTATAGTGGGGAGCCTGGAGACCCAGTACTTC
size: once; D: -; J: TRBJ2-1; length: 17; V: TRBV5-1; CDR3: CASNGYLPGFTINEQFF; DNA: TGCGCCAGCAACGGATATCTTCCGGGATTTACAATCAATGAGCAGTTCTTC
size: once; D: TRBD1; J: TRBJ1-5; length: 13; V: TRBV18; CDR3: CASSQGAGQPQHF; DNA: TGTGCCAGCTCACAGGGGGCAGGTCAGCCCCAGCATTTT
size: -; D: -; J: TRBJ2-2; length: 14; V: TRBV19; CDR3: CASSNAGNTGELFF; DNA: TGTGCCAGTAGTAACGCAGGGAACACCGGGGAGCTGTTTTTT
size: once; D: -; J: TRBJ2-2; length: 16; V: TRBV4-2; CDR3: CASSQDRGAGTGELFF; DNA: TGTGCCAGCAGCCAAGACCGGGGGGCGGGCACCGGGGAGCTGTTTTTT
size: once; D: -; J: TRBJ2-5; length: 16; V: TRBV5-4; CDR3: CASSLAGRGPQETQYF; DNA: TGTGCCAGCAGCTTGGCCGGCAGGGGCCCACAAGAGACCCAGTACTTC
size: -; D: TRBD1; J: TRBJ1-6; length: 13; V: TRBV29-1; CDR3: CSVTTGGTGPLHF; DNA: TGCAGCGTTACTACAGGGGGCACAGGACCCCTCCACTTT
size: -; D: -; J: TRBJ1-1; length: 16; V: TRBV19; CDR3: CASSTPQQGLNTEAFF; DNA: TGTGCCAGTAGTACCCCTCAACAGGGCTTGAACACTGAAGCTTTCTTT
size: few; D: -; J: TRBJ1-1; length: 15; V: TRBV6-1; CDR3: CASSEPGNLNTEAFF; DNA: TGTGCCAGCAGTGAGCCGGGGAACCTGAACACTGAAGCTTTCTTT
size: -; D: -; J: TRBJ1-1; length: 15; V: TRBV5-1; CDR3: CASSLEPGRNTEAFF; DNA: TGCGCCAGCAGCTTGGAGCCGGGGAGGAACACTGAAGCTTTCTTT
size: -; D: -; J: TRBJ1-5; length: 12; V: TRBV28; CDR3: CASCVSNQPQHF; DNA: TGTGCCAGCTGCGTGAGCAATCAGCCCCAGCATTTT
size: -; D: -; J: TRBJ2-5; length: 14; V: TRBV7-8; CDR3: CASRWGLAEETQYF; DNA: TGTGCCAGCCGGTGGGGGCTAGCGGAAGAGACCCAGTACTTC
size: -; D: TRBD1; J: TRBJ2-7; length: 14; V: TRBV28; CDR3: CASNEQGPSYEQYF; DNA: TGTGCCAGCAACGAACAGGGGCCTTCCTACGAGCAGTACTTC
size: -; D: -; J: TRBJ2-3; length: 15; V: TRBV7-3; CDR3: CASSLIGGRQDTQYF; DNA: TGTGCCAGCAGCTTAATAGGAGGGAGACAAGATACGCAGTATTTT
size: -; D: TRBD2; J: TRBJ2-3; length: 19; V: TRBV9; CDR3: CASSEMGLAGGLSTDTQYF; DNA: TGTGCCAGCAGCGAGATGGGACTAGCGGGAGGGCTAAGCACAGATACGCAGTATTTT
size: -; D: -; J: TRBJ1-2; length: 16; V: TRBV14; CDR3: CASTPLTSGSNYGYTF; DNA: TGTGCCAGCACCCCCCTGACGAGCGGCTCAAACTATGGCTACACCTTC
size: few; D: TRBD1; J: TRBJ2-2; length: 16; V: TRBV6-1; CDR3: CASSEAATGGTGELFF; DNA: TGTGCCAGCAGTGAAGCGGCCACAGGGGGCACCGGGGAGCTGTTTTTT
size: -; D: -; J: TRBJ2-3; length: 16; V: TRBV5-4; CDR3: CASKLGGTSGSDTQYF; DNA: TGTGCCAGCAAGCTAGGTGGAACCTCTGGATCAGATACGCAGTATTTT
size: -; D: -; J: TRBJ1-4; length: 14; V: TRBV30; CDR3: CAWSGGGDNEKLFF; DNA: TGTGCCTGGAGTGGCGGAGGGGATAATGAAAAACTGTTTTTT
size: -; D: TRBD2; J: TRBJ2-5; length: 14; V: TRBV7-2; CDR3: CASSPGLPGMTQYF; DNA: TGTGCCAGCAGCCCGGGACTACCCGGTATGACCCAGTACTTC
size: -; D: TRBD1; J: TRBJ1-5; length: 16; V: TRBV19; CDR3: CASSPGYRGGDQPQHF; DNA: TGTGCCAGTAGTCCCGGCTACAGGGGAGGAGATCAGCCCCAGCATTTT
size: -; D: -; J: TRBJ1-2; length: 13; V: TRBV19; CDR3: CASSIGAVYGYTF; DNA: TGTGCCAGTAGTATAGGAGCCGTCTATGGCTACACCTTC
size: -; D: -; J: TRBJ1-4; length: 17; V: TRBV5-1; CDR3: CASSLLGAGATNEKLFF; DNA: TGCGCCAGCAGCTTGCTTGGGGCAGGGGCCACTAATGAAAAACTGTTTTTT
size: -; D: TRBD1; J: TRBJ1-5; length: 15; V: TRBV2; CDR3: CASSAGTGGSQPQHF; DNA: TGTGCCAGCAGTGCCGGGACAGGGGGCAGTCAGCCCCAGCATTTT
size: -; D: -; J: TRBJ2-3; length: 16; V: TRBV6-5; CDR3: CASSYFLGGGADTQYF; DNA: TGTGCCAGCAGTTACTTCCTGGGAGGCGGCGCAGATACGCAGTATTTT
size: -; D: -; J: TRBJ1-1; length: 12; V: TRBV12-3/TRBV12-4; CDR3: CASRPVGPPAFF; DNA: TGTGCCAGCCGACCCGTGGGGCCGCCCGCTTTCTTT
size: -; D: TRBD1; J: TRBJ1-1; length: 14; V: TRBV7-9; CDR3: CASSRQGGATEAFF; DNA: TGTGCCAGCAGTCGACAGGGTGGTGCCACTGAAGCTTTCTTT
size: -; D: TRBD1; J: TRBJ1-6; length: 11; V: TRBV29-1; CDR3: CSVEVTGSLHF; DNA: TGCAGCGTTGAGGTGACAGGGTCCCTCCACTTT
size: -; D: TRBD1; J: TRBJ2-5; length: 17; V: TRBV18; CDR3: CASSPPETGTMQETQYF; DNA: TGTGCCAGCTCACCACCGGAGACAGGGACGATGCAAGAGACCCAGTACTTC
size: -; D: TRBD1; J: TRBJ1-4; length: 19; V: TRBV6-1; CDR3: CASSEASTGGLGTNEKLFF; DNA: TGTGCCAGCAGTGAAGCGTCGACAGGGGGGTTGGGAACTAATGAAAAACTGTTTTTT
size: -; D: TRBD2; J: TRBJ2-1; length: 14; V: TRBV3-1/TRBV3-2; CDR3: CASSQVRGGSEQFF; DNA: TGTGCCAGCAGCCAAGTCCGGGGGGGCAGTGAGCAGTTCTTC